Each of the 19 T cell receptor beta chains below was sequenced from the same sample in a study of CD8 T cells in ankylosing spondylitis. MiXCR was run by TCRdb on the 5' RACE reads, yielding one entry per CDR3 protein. Seen here are some 70,000 distinct CDR3 sequences, about 5.4% observed once, and the top ten hold over 2%. Specimen: blood, either unsorted or a sorted T cell fraction (not recorded which). All receptors derive from a male donor with ankylosing spondylitis or in good health (not recorded which).

This clonotype was recorded many times. The chain recombines TRBV27 with TRBJ2-2, with 7 positions matching TRBD2. Germline loops: CDR1 MNHEY, CDR2 SMNVEV (reference sequence). The CDR3 runs to 21 residues. V lost 7 bases to trimming and J lost 2 bases; unmatched junction nucleotides: 25. The CDR3: CASTPRGEGIWFRPNTGELFF. The CDR3 nucleotides are TGTGCCAGCACCCCTAGAGGGGAGGGGATATGGTTCCGTCCCAACACCGGGGAGCTGTTTTTT.

At least ten counts were recorded for this clonotype. The chain links TRBV9 to TRBJ2-3; TRBD2 matches at 10 bases. V lost 4 bases, J lost 0 bases, and 8 bases stayed unmatched. The germline V gene has CDR1 SGDLS and CDR2 YYNGEE. This CDR3 region has 17 residues. CDR3 region: CASSSGAGGPSTDTQYF. CDR3 sequence (DNA): TGTGCCAGCAGCTCCGGAGCGGGGGGGCCGAGCACAGATACGCAGTATTTT.

This clonotype was detected ten times or more. This rearrangement joins TRBV29-1 to TRBJ2-7; D is uncertain. V was cut by 1 base and J by 3 bases, with 10 bases left in between. Germline V CDR1 and CDR2: SQVTM, ANQGSEA. The CDR3 totals 13 residues. The CDR3 bases are TGCAGCGTTGAAGGGGATCAAAACTACGAGCAGTACTTC. It specifies CSVEGDQNYEQYF.

Regarding this clonotype: This could be a read error, since a much larger clone is one nucleotide away. J is TRBJ2-1 and V is TRBV6-1, with a weak D call TRBD2 (5 bases). In germline, CDR1 is MNHNS, CDR2 SASEGT. The CDR3 contains 13 residues. V gave up 4 bases and J gave up 5 bases, with 9 bases separating them. CDR3 DNA: TGTGCCAGCAGTGTGGCGGGCAACAATGAGCAGTTCTTC. Its translation: CASSVAGNNEQFF.

This clonotype has a count of ten or more. This chain joins TRBV29-1 and TRBJ2-1, with 9 bases fitting TRBD1. The ends lost 5 bases at V and 5 bases at J; junction bases unmatched: 4. The CDR3 is 13 residues long. Germline V gene sequence: CDR1 SQVTM, CDR2 ANQGSEA. The CDR3 coding sequence is TGCAGCGTTCCGGGACAGGGTCACAATGAGCAGTTCTTC. Translation: CSVPGQGHNEQFF.

The gene calls are TRBV5-6 and TRBJ1-4; perhaps TRBD1 as D (5 bases). With 5 bases removed from V and 5 bases from J, the gap between germline ends came to 13 bases. CDR3 length: 14 residues. CDR1 and CDR2 from the germline V gene are SGHDT and YYEEEE. CDR3 sequence reads: CASRTGGANEKLFF. The CDR3 DNA sequence: TGTGCCAGCAGGACGGGAGGGGCCAATGAAAAACTGTTTTTT.

This clonotype was counted at least ten times. The rearrangement links TRBV5-1 to TRBJ2-2, with 8 bases matching TRBD1. The CDR3 consists of 15 residues. The germline gives CDR1 SGHRS, CDR2 YFSETQ. V lost 6 bases and J lost 7; bases outside the gene matches: 11. DNA of the CDR3: TGCGCCAGCACCCAGAATCAGGGGGCCGTCGGGGAGCTGTTTTTT. Translation: CASTQNQGAVGELFF.

With regard to this clonotype: A much larger clone sits a single nucleotide away, making a read error possible. The CDR3 loop reads CASSSVGGSFNERFF. DNA of the CDR3: TGTGCCAGCAGTTCTGTGGGGGGGTCGTTCAATGAGCGGTTCTTC. The genes are TRBV12-3 or TRBV12-4 and TRBJ2-1, with 7 bases lining up with TRBD2. The CDR3 is made up of 15 amino acids.

This clonotype appeared many times. The J gene is TRBJ1-5, the V gene TRBV2, with a tentative D call TRBD1 (6 bases). CDR1 SNHLY and CDR2 FYNNEI come from the germline V gene. The length of the CDR3 is 15 residues. Trimming pared 9 bases from V and 5 bases from J, leaving 20 bases between. The DNA of the CDR3 is TGTGCCAGAGGGGGGCCGTCGGAGGCCGATCAGCCCCAGCATTTT. Translated: CARGGPSEADQPQHF.

This clonotype has a count of ten or more. This sequence joins TRBV23-1 and TRBJ1-2; D remains unclear. TRBV23-1 is an open reading frame, and its role is uncertain. There are 14 residues in the CDR3. The V and J ends lost 4 bases and 3 bases respectively, with 12 bases between them. The CDR3 sequence: CASSRQGSYYGYTF. CDR3 DNA: TGCGCCAGCAGTCGACAAGGTTCCTACTATGGCTACACCTTC.

This clonotype was counted at least ten times. The chain recombines TRBV29-1 with TRBJ2-3, with 13 nucleotides matching TRBD2. The CDR3 spans 18 residues. CDR1 is SQVTM and CDR2 is ANQGSEA in the germline V gene. The V and J ends lost 8 bases and 0 bases, in that order; junction bases with no gene match: 14. The chain's CDR3 is CSHGPGLAGALSTDTQYF. The CDR3 coding sequence is TGCAGCCACGGACCCGGACTAGCGGGGGCCTTAAGCACAGATACGCAGTATTTT.

This clonotype was recorded many times. Because the CDR3's place on the DNA is in doubt, the DNA is left out and the CDR3 is given as listed by TCRdb. The chain joins TRBV7-5 to TRBJ2-2; the table's D gene call, TRBD1, was not cross checked with the DNA. TRBV7-5 counts as a pseudogene. The CDR3 is 19 amino acids in total, end residues counted. The CDR3 region is CISVPEAGRTGNNTGELFF.

This clonotype was seen ten or more times. The V gene is TRBV5-1, the J gene TRBJ2-3; TRBD2 matches 12 bases. The V gene end was trimmed by 4 bases and the J gene end by 6 bases; junction bases not matched to a gene: 6. Germline-derived CDR1 and CDR2 are SGHRS and YFSETQ. CDR3 size: 15 residues. As DNA, the CDR3 is TGCGCCAGCAGCCCTAGCGGGGGGGCGCCGGATACGCAGTATTTT. Translated, it gives CASSPSGGAPDTQYF.

About this clonotype itself: Possible read error: a much larger clone is one base away. CDR3 nucleotide sequence: TGTGCCACCAGCCAAGACGCCAGCTCGTGGGACGAGCAGTACTTC. This sequence encodes CATSQDASSWDEQYF. V and J are TRBV3-1 and TRBJ2-7; D ambiguous. The CDR3 is made up of 15 amino acids. In germline, CDR1 is LGHDT, CDR2 YNNKEL (reference sequence).

A word on this clonotype: A read error may explain this, as a much larger clone is one base away. The chain joins TRBV2 to TRBJ2-7; TRBD1 aligns across 11 bases. The CDR3 has 14 amino acids. CDR1 and CDR2 (germline): SNHLY, FYNNEI. The CDR3 DNA is TGTGCCAACAGTGAATGGACAGGGGGCCGCGAGCAGTACTTC. Translating gives CANSEWTGGREQYF. The whole variable domain, filled in from reference TRBV2 and TRBJ2-7, reads EPEVTQTPSHQVTQMGQEVILRCVPISNHLYFYWYRQILGQKVEFLVSFYNNEISEKSEIFDDQFSVERPDGSNFTLKIRSTKLEDSAMYFCANSEWTGGREQYFGPGTRLTVT.

This clonotype occurred many times. CDR3 bases: TGCAGTGCTAGAGATCAATCCAGGGCGGGCAATGAGCAGTTCTTC. Translating gives CSARDQSRAGNEQFF. The chain carries TRBV20-1 and TRBJ2-1; the D gene could be TRBD1 or TRBD2 (5 bases each). The CDR3 has 15 amino acids. Germline loops: CDR1 DFQATT, CDR2 SNEGSKA (reference sequence). Trimming cost V 0 bases and J 6 bases, with 15 bases left between them.

The chain couples TRBV7-2 to TRBJ2-1; D is perhaps TRBD2 (5 bases). Deletions cut 4 bases from V and 4 bases from J, with 8 bases between. The germline gives CDR1 SGHTA, CDR2 FQGNSA. The CDR3 spans 13 residues. The DNA of the CDR3 is TGTGCCAGCAGCTGGGGAGTGTACAATGAGCAGTTCTTC. Protein sequence: CASSWGVYNEQFF.

This clonotype was seen at least ten times. The V and J genes are TRBV30 and TRBJ2-2; 7 bases agree with TRBD1. V dropped 5 bases and J dropped 4; count of bases not matched to a gene: 10. The CDR3 is 15 amino acids. CDR1 and CDR2 from the germline V gene are GTSNPN and SVGIG (reference sequence). CDR3 DNA: TGTGCCTGGTCTGAGGGGGCGCGATCCACCGGGGAGCTGTTTTTT. Amino acid sequence: CAWSEGARSTGELFF.

This clonotype was recorded at least ten times. This sequence joins TRBV29-1 and TRBJ2-1, with TRBD2 identical over 10 bases. The CDR3 contains 14 residues. Germline-derived CDR1 and CDR2 are SQVTM and ANQGSEA. V lost 4 bases, J lost 3 bases, and 3 bases stayed unmatched. CDR3 sequence: CSVGASGGYNEQFF. DNA for the CDR3: TGCAGCGTTGGGGCTAGCGGGGGCTACAATGAGCAGTTCTTC.